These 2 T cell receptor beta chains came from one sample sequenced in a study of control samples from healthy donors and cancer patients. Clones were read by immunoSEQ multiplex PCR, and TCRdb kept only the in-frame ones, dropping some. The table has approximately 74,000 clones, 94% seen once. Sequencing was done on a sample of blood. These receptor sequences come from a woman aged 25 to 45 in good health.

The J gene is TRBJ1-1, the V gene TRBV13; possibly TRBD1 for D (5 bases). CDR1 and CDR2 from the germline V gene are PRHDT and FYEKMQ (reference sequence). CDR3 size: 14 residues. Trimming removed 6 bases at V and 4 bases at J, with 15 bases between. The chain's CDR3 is CASRRGASGTEAFF. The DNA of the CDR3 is TGTGCCAGCAGACGAGGGGCCTCGGGCACTGAAGCTTTCTTT. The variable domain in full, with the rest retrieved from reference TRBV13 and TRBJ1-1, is AAGVIQSPRHLIKEKRETATLKCYPIPRHDTVYWYQQGPGQDPQFLISFYEKMQSDKGSIPDRFSAQQFSDYHSELNMSSLELGDSALYFCASRRGASGTEAFFGQGTRLTVV.

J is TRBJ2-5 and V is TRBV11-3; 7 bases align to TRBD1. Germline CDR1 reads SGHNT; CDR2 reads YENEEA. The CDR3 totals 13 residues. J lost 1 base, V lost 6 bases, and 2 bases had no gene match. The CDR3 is CASRRTGQETQYF. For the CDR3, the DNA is TGTGCCAGCAGGCGGACAGGCCAAGAGACCCAGTACTTC.